Ten or more counts support the clone carrying this TCR beta chain. Its target is unknown. These data come from a study of breast tumors, draining lymph nodes, adjacent tissues. Broader study findings: Luminal-like breast cancer showed significantly greater tumor-nontumor repertoire similarity than basal-like breast cancer did. Tumors had less TCR diversity than lymph nodes, more than nontumor tissue.

The CDR3 covers 16 residues. Germline loops: CDR1 SGHVS, CDR2 FQNEAQ. The ends were cut back, 5 bases at V and 4 bases at J, with 20 bases in the middle. TCRdb analysed the multiplex PCR reads with MiXCR anew, one entry per CDR3 protein. Seen here are 50,000 to 85,000 distinct CDR3 sequences, roughly 40% observed once, and the top ten hold around 8%. The V call is TRBV7-8, the J call TRBJ2-5; D uncertain. The clonotype was recovered from a female donor with breast cancer. Some clones in this sample may be carry-over from other donors' samples. Sequenced material: breast tumor tissue. CDR3 nucleotides: TGTGCCAGCAGCGACCGACTGGGGTTGTGGGGAGAGACCCAGTACTTC. Protein: CASSDRLGLWGETQYF.